The 25 T cell receptor beta chains listed next were all sequenced from one sample in a study of cytomegalovirus exposure and HLA in healthy donors (dated by TCRdb to about 2017). Receptor amplification or capture employed the immunoSEQ multiplex PCR assay. For the multiplex PCR, a mixture combining 60 forward primers for TCR Vbeta segments and 13 reverse primers for TCR Jbeta segments was used. TCRdb provides this immuneACCESS table in a form limited to in-frame rearrangements. Some clones are lacking; in checked studies, under half of them reflect an unresolved V gene, and why the rest are absent is not known. Counted in this sample were roughly 63,000 clones; more than 70% of them appeared once. Roughly a quarter of the sample comes from the top ten. The sample consisted of PBMCs. All receptors derive from a woman aged 40 to 49 in good health and CMV-seropositive.

V and J are TRBV18 and TRBJ1-2, with TRBD1 matching 8 bases. CDR1 is KGHSH and CDR2 is LQKENI in the germline V gene. V trimming: 3 bases; J trimming: 5 bases; junction bases outside the gene matches: 5. This CDR3 spans 14 amino acids. The CDR3 is CASSPGQDLYGYTF. CDR3 sequence (DNA): TGTGCCAGCTCACCGGGACAGGACCTTTATGGCTACACCTTC.

The rearrangement links TRBV5-1 to TRBJ1-1; weak D call: TRBD1 (6 bases). The ends were cut back, 3 bases at V and 7 bases at J, with 16 bases in the middle. Germline V gene sequence: CDR1 SGHRS, CDR2 YFSETQ. The CDR3 length is 14 residues. The CDR3 reads CASSSMTGEVEAFF. CDR3 in DNA: TGCGCCAGCAGCTCTATGACAGGAGAGGTTGAAGCTTTCTTT.

This chain connects TRBV6-1 to TRBJ2-2, with 9 bases identical to TRBD2. Trimming at V came to 1 base and at J to 3 bases, leaving 6 bases not matched to a gene. The CDR3 is 17 residues long. Germline CDR1 reads MNHNS; CDR2 reads SASEGT. Written as DNA, the CDR3 is TGTGCCAGCAGTGAAGGGATAGCGGGGGCCTACACCGGGGAGCTGTTTTTT. It is translated as CASSEGIAGAYTGELFF.

The chain is built from TRBV19 and TRBJ1-1; D is undetermined. Trimming took 3 bases from V and 6 from J, leaving 20 bases between them. CDR1 and CDR2 (germline): LNHDA, SQIVND (reference sequence). CDR3 length: 16 amino acids. The CDR3 loop is CASSILGLSSNSEAFF. Here the CDR3 DNA reads TGTGCCAGTAGTATCCTCGGACTTAGCTCGAATTCTGAAGCTTTCTTT. Full variable domain (rest looked up from reference TRBV19 and TRBJ1-1): DGGITQSPKYLFRKEGQNVTLSCEQNLNHDAMYWYRQDPGQGLRLIYYSQIVNDFQKGDIAEGYSVSREKKESFPLTVTSAQKNPTAFYLCASSILGLSSNSEAFFGQGTRLTVV.

V usage is TRBV29-1 and J usage is TRBJ2-2, with 10 bases lining up with TRBD1. The CDR3 loop spans 16 amino acids. Germline V gene sequence: CDR1 SQVTM, CDR2 ANQGSEA. V lost 5 bases to trimming and J lost 5 bases; unmatched junction nucleotides: 11. CDR3 in DNA: TGCAGCGTTTATTGGACAGGGGGGCCCAATACCGGGGAGCTGTTTTTT. Its translation: CSVYWTGGPNTGELFF.

CDR3 amino acids: CASSPSTDTQYF. Here the CDR3 DNA reads TGTGCCAGTAGTCCCTCTACAGATACGCAGTATTTT. The V gene is TRBV19, the J gene TRBJ2-3; no clear D. The germline V and J ends were trimmed by 5 bases and 3 bases, with 6 bases remaining between them. Germline loops: CDR1 LNHDA, CDR2 SQIVND (reference sequence). This CDR3 is built from 12 residues. Complete variable domain (other parts from reference TRBV19 and TRBJ2-3): DGGITQSPKYLFRKEGQNVTLSCEQNLNHDAMYWYRQDPGQGLRLIYYSQIVNDFQKGDIAEGYSVSREKKESFPLTVTSAQKNPTAFYLCASSPSTDTQYFGPGTRLTVL.

In its sample, this clone was seen a few times. The chain uses TRBV10-3 and TRBJ1-1; the match to TRBD1 covers 12 bases. The CDR3 loop spans 13 amino acids. The ends lost 8 bases at V and 6 bases at J; junction bases unmatched: 4. Germline-derived CDR1 and CDR2 are ENHRY and SYGVKD. CDR3 DNA sequence: TGTGCCATCTTGGGACAGGGGGCGTCTGAAGCTTTCTTT. Translating it yields CAILGQGASEAFF.

This clone was detected only a few times. The CDR3 DNA reads TGCAGCGTAAGTTACTCCAGGGGGAATGAGCAGTTCTTC. Amino acids: CSVSYSRGNEQFF. The chain uses TRBV29-1 and TRBJ2-1; 7 bases are a match to TRBD1. The CDR3 contains 13 residues. Looked up from germline, CDR1 is SQVTM and CDR2 is ANQGSEA. J was trimmed by 7 bases and V by 6 bases; bases with no gene match: 9.

The chain couples TRBV5-1 to TRBJ1-3, with D maybe TRBD1 (5 bases). Trimming pared 0 bases from V and 0 bases from J, leaving 10 bases between. Germline V gene data show CDR1 as SGHRS and CDR2 as YFSETQ. The CDR3 runs to 16 residues. CDR3 residues: CASSLDPGYSGNTIYF. In DNA form, the CDR3 reads TGCGCCAGCAGCTTGGATCCAGGGTACTCTGGAAACACCATATATTTT.

The rearrangement joins TRBV2 to TRBJ1-5, with no clear D. Germline assignment: CDR1 SNHLY and CDR2 FYNNEI. This CDR3 spans 12 amino acids. The V and J ends lost 4 bases and 7 bases respectively, with 8 bases between them. CDR3 DNA: TGTGCCAGCAGTGCAGGTGGACAGCCCCAGCATTTT. This sequence encodes CASSAGGQPQHF.

This chain connects TRBV2 to TRBJ1-5, with 7 positions matching TRBD1. The V gene's germline CDR1 is SNHLY and CDR2 FYNNEI. Losses at the gene ends were 5 bases for V and 4 bases for J; bases not matched to a gene: 5. The CDR3 extends over 14 amino acids. CDR3 in DNA: TGTGCCAGCAGTAGGGACAGCTCGAATCAGCCCCAGCATTTT. Encoded protein: CASSRDSSNQPQHF.

This sequence joins TRBV5-4 and TRBJ1-4; the match to TRBD1 covers 7 bases. The germline CDR1 and CDR2 sequences are SGHNT and YYREEE (reference sequence). The length of the CDR3 is 16 residues. The J segment lost 0 bases and the V segment lost 4 bases, leaving 6 bases of the junction unmatched. CDR3 nucleotides: TGTGCCAGCAGCCCGGGTGGGACAGCAACTAATGAAAAACTGTTTTTT. This encodes CASSPGGTATNEKLFF.

This rearrangement joins TRBV18 to TRBJ1-1; D ambiguous. The germline V gene encodes CDR1 KGHSH and CDR2 LQKENI. This CDR3 spans 14 amino acids. V shed 4 bases and J shed 1 base, with 10 bases lying between them. The CDR3 spells CASSLAGPNTEAFF. CDR3 nucleotide sequence: TGTGCCAGCTCACTAGCGGGCCCGAACACTGAAGCTTTCTTT.

A note on this clone: The same CDR3 arises from other DNA sequences in this sample as well. The chain carries TRBV10-3 and TRBJ1-2; possible D gene TRBD1, 5 bases. Germline V CDR1 and CDR2: ENHRY, SYGVKD. Deletions cut 4 bases from V and 4 bases from J, with 13 bases between. There are 14 residues in the CDR3. The CDR3 loop reads CAISAGGGFYGYTF. The CDR3 DNA reads TGTGCCATCAGTGCAGGCGGGGGGTTCTATGGCTACACCTTC.

The chain has TRBV30 and TRBJ2-1; 10 positions agree with TRBD2. J lost 7 bases, V lost 0 bases, and 6 bases had no gene match. Germline assignment: CDR1 GTSNPN and CDR2 SVGIG (reference sequence). The CDR3 is made up of 15 amino acids. The chain's CDR3 is CAWSVGAGGLNEQFF. The DNA of the CDR3 is TGTGCCTGGAGTGTTGGAGCGGGGGGGCTAAATGAGCAGTTCTTC.

The CDR3: CASSGDVWGQGTLLAKNIQYF. The CDR3, as DNA: TGTGCCAGCAGCGGTGATGTCTGGGGACAGGGGACTTTGTTAGCCAAAAACATTCAGTACTTC. This chain uses TRBV9 with TRBJ2-4; TRBD1 matches at 10 bases. Germline loops: CDR1 SGDLS, CDR2 YYNGEE. This CDR3 comprises 21 residues. J gave up 0 bases and V 3 bases, and 18 bases lay outside the gene matches.

CDR3 in DNA: TGCGCCAGCAGCCAGGCATACCGGGCCGGGGAGCTGTTTTTT. As protein: CASSQAYRAGELFF. The chain has TRBV4-1 and TRBJ2-2; D is unclear. Germline CDR1 reads MGHRA; CDR2 reads YSYEKL. This CDR3 contains 14 residues. The V and J ends lost 3 bases and 6 bases respectively, with 11 bases between them.

The chain joins TRBV5-1 to TRBJ1-4; 8 nucleotides agree with TRBD1. The CDR3 is made up of 15 amino acids. V lost 4 bases and J lost 7; bases outside the gene matches: 9. Per germline, CDR1 SGHRS and CDR2 YFSETQ. CDR3 coding DNA: TGCGCCAGCAGCATCGGACAGGGAGGGAGTGAAAAACTGTTTTTT. Protein: CASSIGQGGSEKLFF.

J is TRBJ1-5 and V is TRBV15, with D unresolved. Germline values: CDR1 LNHNV, CDR2 YYDKDF (reference sequence). Deletions cut 0 bases from V and 6 bases from J, with 3 bases between. There are 12 residues in the CDR3. The chain's CDR3 is CATSRDSQPQHF. CDR3 bases: TGTGCCACCAGCAGAGATAGTCAGCCCCAGCATTTT.

In this sample, this clone turned up once. This rearrangement joins TRBV7-2 to TRBJ2-4; 9 bases align to TRBD2. Per germline, CDR1 SGHTA and CDR2 FQGNSA. The CDR3 totals 16 residues. The V gene end was trimmed by 1 base and the J gene end by 7 bases; junction bases not matched to a gene: 8. The CDR3 reads CASSLGLAGRGNIQYF. DNA of the CDR3: TGTGCCAGCAGCTTAGGGCTAGCGGGGAGGGGGAACATTCAGTACTTC.

This chain links TRBV9 with TRBJ1-3; no clear D gene. In germline, CDR1 is SGDLS, CDR2 YYNGEE. The CDR3 sequence is 19 residues long. The germline V and J ends were trimmed by 0 bases and 0 bases, with 19 bases remaining between them. The CDR3 spells CASSVGPTLLGFSGNTIYF. DNA for the CDR3: TGTGCCAGCAGCGTAGGGCCAACCCTCTTGGGCTTCTCTGGAAACACCATATATTTT. Filled out from reference TRBV9 and TRBJ1-3, the complete variable domain reads DSGVTQTPKHLITATGQRVTLRCSPRSGDLSVYWYQQSLDQGLQFLIQYYNGEERAKGNILERFSAQQFPDLHSELNLSSLELGDSALYFCASSVGPTLLGFSGNTIYFGEGSWLTVV.

CDR3 DNA sequence: TGTGCCAGCACCCCCCCCCGGGACAGGGGGGGAAACACCATATATTTT. Its protein is CASTPPRDRGGNTIYF. J is TRBJ1-3 and V is TRBV21-1; the table assigns TRBD1, which was not confirmed against the DNA. TRBV21-1 is given as a pseudogene. This CDR3 contains 16 residues.

The V gene is TRBV5-6, the J gene TRBJ1-5; D is undetermined. From germline, CDR1 is SGHDT and CDR2 YYEEEE. V was pared by 2 bases and J by 5 bases, with 5 bases between. The CDR3 length is 12 residues. CDR3 sequence (DNA): TGTGCCAGCAGCTTTGTAGATCAGCCCCAGCATTTT. This codes for CASSFVDQPQHF.

The rearrangement links TRBV7-2 to TRBJ1-5; possible D gene TRBD1, 6 bases. Germline CDR1 is SGHTA and CDR2 is FQGNSA. The CDR3 sequence is 15 residues long. Trimming removed 1 base at V and 4 bases at J, with 11 bases between. The CDR3 sequence is CASSLGQVLNQPQHF. In DNA, the CDR3 is TGTGCCAGCAGCTTAGGACAGGTCTTAAATCAGCCCCAGCATTTT.

This sequence joins TRBV4-3 and TRBJ2-4; 8 bases fit TRBD1. The CDR3 loop spans 13 amino acids. Germline V gives CDR1 LGHNA, CDR2 YSLEER. V was pared by 3 bases and J by 8 bases, with 3 bases of the junction left unmatched. The CDR3 region is CASSHQGADIQYF. The CDR3 DNA is TGCGCCAGCAGCCACCAGGGGGCCGACATTCAGTACTTC.